This TCR beta chain was sequenced for a study of blood T cell repertoires in COVID-19. Germline V gene sequence: CDR1 KGHDR, CDR2 SFDVKD. CDR3 length: 13 amino acids. V lost 4 bases and J lost 5, with 8 bases in between. The protocol was immunoSEQ multiplex PCR, while the TCRdb copy is restricted to in-frame clones and leaves out a portion. The sample holds about 400,000 clones, nearly 90% seen once. Participants, about 18 to 89 years old, spanned some 23 US areas. Cohorts were based on clinical histories the participants reported. The rearrangement uses TRBV24-1 and TRBJ1-5, with D hard to call. This clonotype was obtained from a woman aged 18 to 35 with acute COVID-19. The material sequenced was PBMCs or T cells enriched from blood (not recorded which). The CDR3 spells CATSDYSHQPQHF. DNA of the CDR3: TGTGCCACCAGTGACTACTCCCATCAGCCCCAGCATTTT.